Listed below are T cell receptor beta chains from one sample, sequenced in a study of neurological immune-mediated disorders. MiXCR was run by TCRdb on the 5' RACE reads, yielding one entry per CDR3 protein. The sample has 50,000 to 65,000 distinct CDR3 sequences; 3.6% are singletons. Sequencing input: PBMCs. The receptors stem from a man aged 25 to 40 with multiple sclerosis. CDR3s include the opening cysteine and the closing phenylalanine or tryptophan. The D gene is left open where the match is weak. The listing skips clone size in some rows; elsewhere it reads once, few, many or a size class.

j_gene | abundance | v_gene | d_gene | CDR3aa | CDR3nt
TRBJ1-1 | many | TRBV6-6 | TRBD1 | CASRTGVQAFF | TGTGCCAGCCGCACAGGGGTTCAAGCTTTCTTT
TRBJ2-1 | many | TRBV5-1 | TRBD2 | CASSPLAVSSYNEQFF | TGCGCCAGCAGCCCTCTAGCGGTCAGCTCCTACAATGAGCAGTTCTTC
TRBJ2-3 | many | TRBV5-1 | NA | CASSLMAGGSTDTQYF | TGCGCCAGCAGCTTGATGGCAGGCGGTAGCACAGATACGCAGTATTTT
TRBJ2-6 | NA | TRBV5-4 | NA | CASSLLPRGRMSSGANVLTF | TGTGCCAGCAGCCTTCTTCCTCGAGGGAGGATGTCTTCTGGGGCCAACGTCCTGACTTTC
TRBJ1-1 | many | TRBV9 | NA | CASSKIENTEAFF | TGTGCCAGCAGTAAAATAGAGAACACTGAAGCTTTCTTT
TRBJ2-7 | many | TRBV2 | TRBD1 | CASSIGTGSYEQYF | TGTGCCAGCAGTATCGGGACAGGCTCCTACGAGCAGTACTTC
TRBJ2-1 | NA | TRBV7-8 | TRBD2 | CASSLGCREGDEQFF | TGTGCCAGCAGCTTAGGCTGCCGGGAGGGTGATGAGCAGTTCTTC
TRBJ2-3 | many | TRBV20-1 | TRBD2 | CSASGGAVRADTQYF | TGCAGTGCTAGCGGGGGGGCCGTCCGCGCAGATACGCAGTATTTT
TRBJ2-7 | many | TRBV29-1 | TRBD1 | CSVVPGQGAREQYF | TGCAGCGTTGTGCCGGGACAGGGGGCGAGGGAGCAGTACTTC
TRBJ2-7 | many | TRBV2 | NA | CASSDDRNEQYF | TGTGCCAGCAGTGATGACAGAAACGAGCAGTACTTC
TRBJ1-2 | many | TRBV7-9 | TRBD1 | CASSLAGTAYGYTF | TGTGCCAGCAGCTTAGCCGGGACAGCCTATGGCTACACCTTC
TRBJ1-1 | many | TRBV20-1 | TRBD1 | CSAGTGGNTEAFF | TGCAGTGCTGGGACAGGTGGGAACACTGAAGCTTTCTTT
TRBJ2-1 | many | TRBV12-3/TRBV12-4 | NA | CASSLSMGEQFF | TGTGCCAGCAGTTTATCTATGGGGGAGCAGTTCTTC
TRBJ2-1 | many | TRBV27 | NA | CASTLTPAHEQFF | TGTGCCAGCACCCTTACCCCAGCCCATGAGCAGTTCTTC
TRBJ2-1 | NA | TRBV20-1 | NA | CSALRAVSSYNEQFF | TGCAGTGCTCTCCGGGCCGTAAGCTCCTACAATGAGCAGTTCTTC
TRBJ2-5 | many | TRBV5-5 | NA | CASSFSGETQYF | TGTGCCAGCAGCTTTAGCGGAGAGACCCAGTACTTC
TRBJ2-5 | many | TRBV15 | TRBD2 | CATSRDRGGETQYF | TGTGCCACCAGCAGAGATCGGGGAGGGGAGACCCAGTACTTC
TRBJ1-1 | many | TRBV27 | NA | CASSYDLMNTEAFF | TGTGCCAGCAGTTATGACCTTATGAACACTGAAGCTTTCTTT
TRBJ1-6 | few | TRBV3-1 | NA | CASSQEGGYNSPLNF | TGTGCCAGCAGCCAAGAGGGGGGCTATAATTCACCCCTCAACTTT
TRBJ2-2 | many | TRBV5-1 | NA | CASSLWGQPGTGELFF | TGCGCCAGCAGCCTTTGGGGGCAGCCAGGCACCGGGGAGCTGTTTTTT
TRBJ1-2 | many | TRBV20-1 | TRBD1 | CSATGQGGVYGYTF | TGCAGTGCTACCGGACAGGGAGGGGTCTATGGCTACACCTTC
TRBJ2-3 | many | TRBV11-2 | NA | CASSFLKSSGADTQYF | TGTGCCAGCAGCTTCCTTAAAAGCAGTGGGGCAGATACGCAGTATTTT
TRBJ1-1 | many | TRBV6-5 | NA | CASSYSTTGGTEAFF | TGTGCCAGCAGTTACTCGACAACAGGAGGCACTGAAGCTTTCTTT
TRBJ2-1 | few | TRBV20-1 | NA | CSARDGSENEQFF | TGCAGTGCTAGAGATGGGTCAGAGAATGAGCAGTTCTTC
TRBJ2-1 | many | TRBV7-3 | NA | CASSLSAGAGNEQFF | TGTGCCAGCAGCTTAAGTGCGGGGGCCGGCAATGAGCAGTTCTTC
TRBJ2-1 | many | TRBV4-2 | TRBD2 | CASGIGTSARGHEQFF | TGTGCCAGCGGCATCGGGACTAGCGCGAGGGGGCATGAGCAGTTCTTC
TRBJ2-5 | many | TRBV20-1 | TRBD2 | CSARSGGAFETQYF | TGCAGTGCTAGAAGCGGGGGGGCTTTCGAGACCCAGTACTTC
TRBJ2-2 | many | TRBV9 | NA | CASSDRYSGELFF | TGTGCCAGCAGCGACCGCTACTCCGGGGAGCTGTTTTTT
TRBJ1-2 | few | TRBV29-1 | NA | CSVESTVTNYGYTF | TGCAGCGTTGAATCGACAGTGACGAACTATGGCTACACCTTC
TRBJ2-1 | many | TRBV20-1 | TRBD2 | CSAAPGTSGYNEQFF | TGCAGTGCAGCCCCCGGGACTAGCGGTTACAATGAGCAGTTCTTC
TRBJ1-5 | many | TRBV7-2 | NA | CASSLRVDDNQPQHF | TGTGCCAGCAGCTTAAGGGTAGATGACAATCAGCCCCAGCATTTT
TRBJ2-2 | many | TRBV14 | NA | CASSLSGGPSTGELFF | TGTGCCAGCAGCCTCTCCGGGGGGCCCTCCACCGGGGAGCTGTTTTTT
TRBJ1-1 | many | TRBV12-3/TRBV12-4 | TRBD1 | CASSRSGGGTEAFF | TGTGCCAGCAGTCGGTCAGGGGGCGGCACTGAAGCTTTCTTT
TRBJ2-3 | many | TRBV7-3 | TRBD2 | CASSSRGRPTDTQYF | TGTGCCAGCAGCTCACGCGGGAGGCCTACCGATACGCAGTATTTT
TRBJ2-5 | many | TRBV9 | NA | CASSVGREETQYF | TGTGCCAGCAGCGTAGGGAGGGAAGAGACCCAGTACTTC
TRBJ1-1 | many | TRBV5-5 | NA | CASSLALPGGNTEAFF | TGTGCCAGCAGCTTGGCCCTACCGGGGGGTAATACTGAAGCTTTCTTT
TRBJ2-3 | many | TRBV7-9 | TRBD2 | CASSGGGDTQYF | TGTGCCAGCAGTGGCGGGGGAGATACGCAGTATTTT
TRBJ2-2 | many | TRBV4-1 | NA | CASSQETGTNTGELFF | TGCGCCAGCAGCCAAGAAACAGGGACCAACACCGGGGAGCTGTTTTTT
TRBJ2-6 | NA | TRBV4-1 | NA | CASSQEGVSGANVLTF | TGCGCCAGCAGCCAAGAAGGGGTCTCTGGGGCCAACGTCCTGACTTTC
TRBJ2-1 | many | TRBV11-1 | TRBD2 | CASSFTSGLRGYNEQFF | TGTGCCAGCAGCTTCACTAGCGGGCTCAGAGGGTACAATGAGCAGTTCTTC
TRBJ2-1 | many | TRBV10-1 | TRBD1 | CASSSRDLGQPYNEQFF | TGCGCCAGCAGCTCGAGAGACCTGGGACAGCCCTACAATGAGCAGTTCTTC
TRBJ2-1 | many | TRBV7-9 | TRBD2 | CASRRAGAVNEQFF | TGTGCCAGCAGGCGAGCGGGGGCGGTCAATGAGCAGTTCTTC
TRBJ1-5 | NA | TRBV15 | NA | CATRGWANSNQPQHF | TGTGCCACCCGTGGATGGGCGAATAGCAATCAGCCCCAGCATTTT
TRBJ1-5 | few | TRBV2 | TRBD1 | CASSGDRARQPQHF | TGTGCCAGCAGTGGAGACAGGGCCCGTCAGCCCCAGCATTTT
TRBJ1-4 | many | TRBV5-1 | NA | CASSPTGGGATNEKLFF | TGCGCCAGCAGCCCGACCGGGGGAGGAGCAACTAATGAAAAACTGTTTTTT
TRBJ2-7 | many | TRBV29-1 | NA | CSVLLAGYFYEQYF | TGCAGCGTTCTCCTGGCAGGGTACTTCTACGAGCAGTACTTC
TRBJ2-3 | many | TRBV12-3/TRBV12-4 | NA | CASSFGTNTDTQYF | TGTGCCAGCAGTTTCGGGACAAACACAGATACGCAGTATTTT
TRBJ1-4 | many | TRBV7-2 | NA | CASSLSRDSEKLFF | TGTGCCAGCAGCCTGTCCAGGGATAGTGAAAAACTGTTTTTT
TRBJ2-2 | many | TRBV5-1 | NA | CASSLLVNTGELFF | TGCGCCAGCAGCTTGCTAGTGAACACCGGGGAGCTGTTTTTT
TRBJ1-1 | few | TRBV3-1 | NA | CASSQELEGFAEAFF | TGTGCCAGCAGCCAAGAACTGGAGGGGTTCGCTGAAGCTTTCTTT